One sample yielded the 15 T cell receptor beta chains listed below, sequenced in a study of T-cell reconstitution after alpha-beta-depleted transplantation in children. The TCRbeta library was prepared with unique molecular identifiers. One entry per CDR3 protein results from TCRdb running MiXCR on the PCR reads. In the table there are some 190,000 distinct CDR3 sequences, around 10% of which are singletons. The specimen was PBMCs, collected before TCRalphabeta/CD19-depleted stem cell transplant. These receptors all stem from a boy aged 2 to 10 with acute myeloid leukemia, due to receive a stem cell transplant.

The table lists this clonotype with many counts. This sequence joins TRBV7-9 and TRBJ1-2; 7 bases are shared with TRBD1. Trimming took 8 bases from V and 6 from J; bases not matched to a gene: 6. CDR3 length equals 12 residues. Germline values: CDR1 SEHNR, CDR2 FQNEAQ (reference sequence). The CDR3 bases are TGTGCCAGCGGCCGCGGGACAGATGGCTACACCTTC. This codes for CASGRGTDGYTF.

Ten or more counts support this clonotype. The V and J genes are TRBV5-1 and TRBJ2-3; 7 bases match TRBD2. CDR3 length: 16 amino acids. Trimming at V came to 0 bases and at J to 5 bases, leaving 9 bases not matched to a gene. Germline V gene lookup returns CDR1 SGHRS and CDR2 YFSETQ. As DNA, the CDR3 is TGCGCCAGCAGCTTGGTGGCTAGCGGAGGGAGAGATACGCAGTATTTT. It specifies CASSLVASGGRDTQYF.

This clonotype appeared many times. The CDR3 sequence: CASSQDQGNQPQHF. The CDR3 nucleotides read TGCGCCAGCAGCCAAGATCAGGGCAATCAGCCCCAGCATTTT. The chain joins TRBV4-1 to TRBJ1-5; D is unresolved. The length of the CDR3 is 14 residues. Germline CDR1 reads MGHRA; CDR2 reads YSYEKL. The V end lost 0 bases, the J end lost 2 bases, and 5 bases lay between the germline ends.

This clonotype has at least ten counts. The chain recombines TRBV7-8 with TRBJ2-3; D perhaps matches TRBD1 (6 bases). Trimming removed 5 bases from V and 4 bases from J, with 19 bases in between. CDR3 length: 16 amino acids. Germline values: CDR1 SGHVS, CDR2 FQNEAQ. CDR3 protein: CASSPSLRGSSDTQYF. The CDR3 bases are TGTGCCAGCAGCCCCAGCCTCAGGGGTTCTTCAGATACGCAGTATTTT.

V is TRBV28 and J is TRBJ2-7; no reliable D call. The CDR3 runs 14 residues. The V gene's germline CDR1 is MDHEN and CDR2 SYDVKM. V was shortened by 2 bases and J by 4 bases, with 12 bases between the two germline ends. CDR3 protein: CASSLGMADYEQYF. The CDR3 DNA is TGTGCCAGCAGTTTAGGGATGGCGGATTACGAGCAGTACTTC.

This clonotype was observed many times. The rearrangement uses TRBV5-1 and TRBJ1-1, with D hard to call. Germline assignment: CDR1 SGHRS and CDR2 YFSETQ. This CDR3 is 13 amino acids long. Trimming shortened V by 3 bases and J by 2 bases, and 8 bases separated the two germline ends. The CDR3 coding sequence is TGCGCCAGCAGCTATGGAACAAACACTGAAGCTTTCTTT. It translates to CASSYGTNTEAFF.

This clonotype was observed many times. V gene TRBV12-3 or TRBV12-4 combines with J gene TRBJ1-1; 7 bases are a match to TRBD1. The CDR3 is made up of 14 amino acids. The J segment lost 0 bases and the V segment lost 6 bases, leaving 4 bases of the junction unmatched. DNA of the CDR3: TGTGCCAGCAGCCCGACAGGGTTGAACACTGAAGCTTTCTTT. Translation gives CASSPTGLNTEAFF.

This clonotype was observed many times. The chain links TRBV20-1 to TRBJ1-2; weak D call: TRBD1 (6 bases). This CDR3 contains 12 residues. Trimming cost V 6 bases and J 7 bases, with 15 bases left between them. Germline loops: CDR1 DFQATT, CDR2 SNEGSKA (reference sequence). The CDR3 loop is CSARAGAVGYTF. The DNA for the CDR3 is TGCAGTGCCCGGGCAGGGGCCGTTGGCTACACCTTC.

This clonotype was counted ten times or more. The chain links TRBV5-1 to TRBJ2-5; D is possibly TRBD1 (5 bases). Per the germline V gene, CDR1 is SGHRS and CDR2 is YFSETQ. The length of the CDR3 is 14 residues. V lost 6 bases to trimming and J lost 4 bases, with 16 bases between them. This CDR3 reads CASKGSQGGETQYF. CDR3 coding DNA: TGCGCCAGCAAGGGGTCCCAAGGTGGAGAGACCCAGTACTTC.

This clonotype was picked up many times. Written as DNA, the CDR3 is TGCAGTGCTAGAGATAAAGTTCGCTACGAGCAGTACTTC. This translates into CSARDKVRYEQYF. J is TRBJ2-7 and V is TRBV20-1; D remains ambiguous. V was cut by 0 bases and J by 3 bases, with 9 bases left in between. Looked up from germline, CDR1 is DFQATT and CDR2 is SNEGSKA (reference sequence). The CDR3 is made up of 13 amino acids.

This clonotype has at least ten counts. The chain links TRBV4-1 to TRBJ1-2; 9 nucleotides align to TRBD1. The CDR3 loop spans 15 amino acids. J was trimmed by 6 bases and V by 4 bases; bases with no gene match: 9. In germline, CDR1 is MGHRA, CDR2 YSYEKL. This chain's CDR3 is CASSRPGQGNDGYTF. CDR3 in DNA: TGCGCCAGCAGCCGACCTGGACAGGGGAATGATGGCTACACCTTC.

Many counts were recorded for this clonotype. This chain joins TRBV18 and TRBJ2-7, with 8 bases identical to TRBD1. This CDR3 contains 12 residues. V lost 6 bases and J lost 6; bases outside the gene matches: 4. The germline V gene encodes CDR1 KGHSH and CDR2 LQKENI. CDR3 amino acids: CASSQQGGEQYV. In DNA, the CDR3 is TGTGCCAGCTCGCAACAGGGGGGCGAGCAGTACGTC.

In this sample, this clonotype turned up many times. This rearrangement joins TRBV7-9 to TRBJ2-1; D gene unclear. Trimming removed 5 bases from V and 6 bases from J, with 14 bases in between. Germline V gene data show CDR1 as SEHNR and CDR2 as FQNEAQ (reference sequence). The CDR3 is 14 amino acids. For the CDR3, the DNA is TGTGCCAGCAGCCCTCATGGGATGGGCAATGAGCAGTTCTTC. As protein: CASSPHGMGNEQFF.

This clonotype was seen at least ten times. DNA for the CDR3: TGTGCCAGCAGCACTAGATCTAGCACAGATACGCAGTATTTT. It specifies CASSTRSSTDTQYF. The rearrangement links TRBV7-2 to TRBJ2-3, with D maybe TRBD2 (5 bases). Deletions cut 5 bases from V and 0 bases from J, with 9 bases between. The CDR3 covers 14 residues. Germline lookup yields CDR1 SGHTA and CDR2 FQGNSA.

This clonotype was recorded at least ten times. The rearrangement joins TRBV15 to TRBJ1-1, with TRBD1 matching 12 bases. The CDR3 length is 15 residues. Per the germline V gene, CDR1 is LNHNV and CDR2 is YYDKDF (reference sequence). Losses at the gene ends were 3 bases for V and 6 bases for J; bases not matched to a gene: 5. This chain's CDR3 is CATSSGTGGLPEAFF. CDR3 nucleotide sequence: TGTGCCACCAGCAGCGGGACAGGGGGCCTCCCTGAAGCTTTCTTT.